This section outlines one T cell receptor (beta chain) sequence together with its context. The clone's antigen remains unknown. Libraries were made using the immunoSEQ multiplex PCR assay. For the multiplex PCR, a mixture combining 60 forward primers for TCR Vbeta segments and 13 reverse primers for TCR Jbeta segments was used. Amplification of the CDR3 region of rearranged TCR beta genes was performed with a multiplex PCR assay on genomic DNA. On the Illumina HiSeq System, the amplified TCR beta libraries were sequenced as 87-base-pair reads. For the original study's pipeline: In a later analysis, around 80 million unique TCR beta chains were counted across the roughly 610 repertoires, and roughly 10 million of these chains were shared by at least two donors. Raw reads were error-corrected and collapsed into unique sequences by a nearest-neighbor algorithm in which closely related sequences were merged to remove PCR and sequencing errors. V, D and J gene segments were assigned by aligning CDR3 sequences to IMGT reference sequences. For a sequence to be retained, at least a six-nucleotide match to both a V gene segment and a J gene segment was required. A rearrangement was called productive if the CDR3 had no stop codons and remained in frame with V and J, and every other rearrangement was called non-productive. CDR3 was defined by IMGT convention, running from the second conserved V-encoded cysteine to the conserved J-encoded phenylalanine. The earlier analysis of approximately 500 of the donors excluded sequences that lacked an unambiguous match to a single V gene segment. In an earlier analysis of some 590 of the donors, a V segment was called functional when productive rearrangements were above 56.7%, and segregating when the standard deviation between donors exceeded 5%. A statistical classification framework was developed to diagnose cytomegalovirus status using the catalog of TCR beta chain sequences. V and J gene assignment, in a later analysis, came from comparing TCR nucleotide sequences with IMGT/GENE-DB human TR gene sequences. In a later analysis, CDR3 sequences and most-parsimonious VDJ recombination scenarios were assigned using the TCRdist pipeline. A later analysis defined each TCR beta chain by its CDR3 amino acid sequence plus V-gene family, and excluded reads lacking a unique V-gene family. A later analysis removed roughly 590 highly shared, low-generation-probability nucleotide sequences to deal with suspected cross-contamination and a sequencing artifact. In a later analysis, a clonal expansion index for each public chain was calculated from normalized within-repertoire ranks of inferred template counts. In a later analysis, generation probabilities were computed using a VDJ recombination model fitted to out-of-frame rearrangements, and the results were checked against IGoR. In a later analysis, hypergeometric tests were used to score TCR-TCR, TCR-HLA and TCR-CMV co-occurrence, with a repertoire-size bias correction applied to TCR pairs. To estimate false discovery rates, a later analysis permuted the HLA or CMV assignments 20 times. In a later analysis, co-occurring TCRs were grouped using DBSCAN, and TCRdist sequence similarity was added for clustering within HLA-allele-positive subsets. Repertoires with fewer than 30,000 or more than 120,000 public chains, plus five repertoires with anomalous nucleotide sharing, were excluded from co-occurrence clustering. TCRdb took over this immuneACCESS table, retaining in-frame rearrangements with V and J assigned. Such tables are incomplete; in checked studies, under half of the missing clones stem from an unresolved V gene, and the remainder is unexplained. Clone size and V and J calls were adopted from that table, with D and trimming inferred from the DNA. This sample's table lists some 130,000 clones. Around 1.5% of the sample is in the top ten clones.

This entry belongs to a study of cytomegalovirus exposure and HLA in healthy donors (dated by TCRdb to the late 2010s). In the study overall: According to an earlier analysis of several hundred of the donors, some 170 million T cells yielded 120 million or so unique TCR beta sequences and approximately 280 Gb of sequence data. Donor age, sex, ethnicity and CMV serostatus were compiled together with the repertoire data. The study aimed to test whether signatures of past pathogen exposure could be identified by cataloging public T cell receptors. Typing coverage varied by locus: about 620-640 donors for A, B, C, DRB1 and DQB1; roughly 560 for DQA1; about 600 for DPA1; fewer than 480 for DPB1. Every repertoire in the discovery cohort had been generated on one and the same sequencing platform. The study combined high-throughput TCR immunosequencing, statistical association of individual TCRs with disease status, and machine learning to predict cytomegalovirus infection status. The T cell repertoires of some 700 subjects were profiled by immunosequencing and related to cytomegalovirus serostatus. Among 398 genotyped donors of the cohort, an average of roughly 230,000 unique TCR beta nucleotide sequences was sequenced per donor, of which about 19% were non-productive. The later analysis used no new phenotypic data to find candidate immune exposures, relying instead on TCR beta sequences and their occurrence across donors. Because of strong linkage in the cohort, roughly five DR-DQ haplotypes were treated as single units for association and clustering. Approximately 330 gigabases of sequencing data and around 88 million unique TCR sequences made up an early release that covered some 640 HLA-typed donors. In an earlier analysis of about 590 of the donors, high-throughput TCR beta sequencing was used to judge whether each TCR beta V gene segment behaved as functional or pseudogenic. A later analysis re-analyzed previously published TCR beta repertoires from hundreds of donors and added high-resolution HLA genotyping to study TCR occurrence patterns. A later genetic analysis used genome-wide SNP genotypes for about 60% of the roughly 700 donors, treating that subset as a discovery cohort. Class I and class II HLA loci were covered by the typing at four-digit resolution. The genetic ancestry cluster associated with self-reported Caucasian donors included roughly four fifths of the 350 to 500 genotyped donors. In addition to the first cohort of 500 to 850 subjects, a separate validation cohort of approximately 130 different subjects was used. Summary of the overall study and its limitations: The authors suggested that the approach could potentially be extended to other disease states and immunological phenotypes. In a later analysis, most CMV-associated TCR beta chains were found to appear HLA-restricted, with HLA associations seemingly driven largely by CMV exposure. Linkage disequilibrium might explain the correlated functional status among segregating V segments, but an unknown experimental factor could not be excluded. Because counts were too low, roughly 16 rarely observed V segments, including chromosome 9 orphons, were excluded from the earlier analysis of around 640 of the donors. CMV serostatus was the only immune exposure information available for the cohort. Across donors, most TCR sequences were observed very rarely, whereas some public TCRs were present in many individuals. Strong co-occurrence of HLA alleles, especially DR and DQ, made assigning TCR associations to individual alleles difficult. In an earlier analysis of around 600 of the donors, most TCR beta V segments were observed in productive rearrangements about 87% or about 30% of the time, broadly matching IMGT annotations. Some IMGT-functional V segments, including TRBV6-2 and TRBV6-3, could not be told apart with the 87-base-pair reads, so those segments were excluded. A later genetic analysis reported fewer N-insertions in productive TCRs among donors in an Asian-associated ancestry cluster than the roughly 650-donor mean. In a later genetic analysis, a missense DCLRE1C variant was associated with V-gene and J-gene trimming of TCR beta chains, and the association was replicated in an independent cohort. In this cohort, only TCR beta chains were sequenced, and detectable features were limited by the absence of alpha or paired-chain data. A group of highly shared sequence variants was considered likely to be a technical artifact of the sequencing pipeline. A further reported finding was that TCR beta sequences accurately predicted the HLA-A and HLA-B alleles for most subjects in the first cohort. At a false discovery rate of 0.05, a later analysis linked around 17,000 TCR beta sequences to specific HLA alleles. In a later analysis, the rate of TCR association differed among HLA loci, with DRB1 alleles having the most associated TCRs and HLA-C alleles having the fewest. The presence/absence analyses assumed that sequencing depth was roughly uniform across donors, and that assumption may not be true. In vitro tests confirmed that a few of the cytomegalovirus-associated TCR beta chains recognize cytomegalovirus antigens. Because HLA typing was unavailable for some donors at each locus, only the typed subset was used in association tests. Cytomegalovirus status was reported to be diagnosed by the classifier with high specificity and sensitivity in both the original and validation cohorts. In a later analysis, HLA-associated TCR beta chains were found to be more clonally expanded and to have lower generation probabilities than equally common non-associated chains. The study gave a list of more than 150 TCR beta chains associated with cytomegalovirus. According to a later analysis, parvovirus B19, influenza, CMV and Epstein-Barr virus appeared linked to several top co-occurrence clusters.

The V end loses 0 bases and the J end loses 3 bases, and a stretch of 11 bases separates them. The CDR3 starts with the cysteine, ends with the phenylalanine, and has 15 residues. CDR3 DNA is the only sequence kept; it has 45 bases, read in frame from the first base. CDR1 and CDR2, per the germline V gene, are ENHRY and SYGVKD. In total, just over 650 healthy bone marrow donors made up the cohort. All cohort members were sampled while nominally healthy, although unrecorded immune exposures were likely present. The donor tested CMV seronegative and was one of the 352 seronegative cohort members. A peripheral blood sample was provided by each donor, and peripheral blood mononuclear cells were used for TCR beta sequencing. The Qiagen DNeasy Blood Extraction Kit was used to extract genomic DNA from the blood cell samples.

The sequence was collected from a woman between 40 and 50 years old in good health and CMV-seronegative. The chain employs TRBV10-3 and TRBJ1-1, with an unclear D gene assignment. Sequencing was carried out using PBMCs. The CDR3 in this case is CAISESSGGDTEAFF. The DNA is as follows: TGTGCCATCAGTGAGTCCAGCGGAGGCGACACTGAAGCTTTCTTT.